This is a list of T cell receptor beta chains from one sample in a study of T cell changes during pregnancy in multiple sclerosis. Profiling relied on immunoSEQ multiplex PCR, and the TCRdb table lists in-frame clones only, not all of them. Of approximately 87,000 clones in the sample, about 89% were seen once. The input for sequencing was CD4+ T cells from peripheral blood mononuclear cells, taken in the second trimester of pregnancy. These receptor sequences come from a female donor with multiple sclerosis, enrolled in a pregnancy study. Each CDR3 is given with its conserved first and last residue. The order of the fields is J gene, D gene, V gene, CDR3 protein. A D gene is named only where the DNA matches it firmly.

j_call: TRBJ2-3; d_call: -; v_call: TRBV15; cdr3_aa: CATSRGQHSTDTQYF
j_call: TRBJ2-1; d_call: TRBD1; v_call: TRBV5-1; cdr3_aa: CASSLEGGRYNEQFF
j_call: TRBJ1-5; d_call: -; v_call: TRBV6-1; cdr3_aa: CASSNNGGGNQPQHF
j_call: TRBJ2-7; d_call: -; v_call: TRBV29-1; cdr3_aa: CSYRSSYEQYF
j_call: TRBJ1-2; d_call: TRBD1; v_call: TRBV5-5; cdr3_aa: CASSWTGGRYGYTF
j_call: TRBJ2-6; d_call: -; v_call: TRBV5-1; cdr3_aa: CASSLSIGVGANVLTF
j_call: TRBJ1-5; d_call: -; v_call: TRBV6-4; cdr3_aa: CASSEGLGNQPQHF
j_call: TRBJ1-6; d_call: TRBD1; v_call: TRBV7-2; cdr3_aa: CASSLIGRQGATNSPLHF
j_call: TRBJ1-3; d_call: TRBD1; v_call: TRBV4-2; cdr3_aa: CASSQGQGQGAGNTIYF
j_call: TRBJ1-1; d_call: -; v_call: TRBV30; cdr3_aa: CAWSPRGNTEAFF
j_call: TRBJ1-1; d_call: -; v_call: TRBV4-3; cdr3_aa: CASSQDRRGGTEAFF
j_call: TRBJ1-2; d_call: -; v_call: TRBV14; cdr3_aa: CASSQGLQSTNYGYTF
j_call: TRBJ1-3; d_call: -; v_call: TRBV18; cdr3_aa: CASSPKGGENTIYF
j_call: TRBJ1-4; d_call: TRBD1; v_call: TRBV5-4; cdr3_aa: CASSSRQGANEKLFF
j_call: TRBJ2-5; d_call: -; v_call: TRBV29-1; cdr3_aa: CSVKQDGRETQYF
j_call: TRBJ2-3; d_call: -; v_call: TRBV5-1; cdr3_aa: CASSLRATSTDTQYF
j_call: TRBJ2-5; d_call: TRBD2; v_call: TRBV23-1; cdr3_aa: CASSQSGLAGQETQYF
j_call: TRBJ2-1; d_call: -; v_call: TRBV15; cdr3_aa: CATSRDQGTEFF
j_call: TRBJ2-2; d_call: -; v_call: TRBV7-9; cdr3_aa: CASSSQGGNTGELFF
j_call: TRBJ2-6; d_call: TRBD1; v_call: TRBV19; cdr3_aa: CASSMDGTGRGAGANVLTF
j_call: TRBJ2-5; d_call: -; v_call: TRBV5-5; cdr3_aa: CASIAGRNQETQYF
j_call: TRBJ1-1; d_call: -; v_call: TRBV6-5; cdr3_aa: CASSSAQSTEAFF
j_call: TRBJ1-1; d_call: TRBD1; v_call: TRBV4-2; cdr3_aa: CASSQGQGIAEAFF